This T cell receptor (beta chain) was recovered during a study of CD8 T cells in ankylosing spondylitis (dated by TCRdb to the late 2010s). General notes on the study: To find TCR variants linked to disease, the study profiled T cell receptor beta repertoires in ankylosing spondylitis patients and healthy donors. The full study cohort comprised around 25 ankylosing spondylitis patients and 110 or so healthy donors. Samples of peripheral blood were taken, and for ankylosing spondylitis patients, synovial fluid was collected as well.

A note on this clonotype: Its antigen remains undetermined. Per-nucleotide qualities are absent, and no much larger clonotype sits a single base away.

The paper's findings and limits, for the study overall: The disease-linked clones were reported to be significantly enriched in matched synovial fluid samples from ankylosing spondylitis patients. The disease-linked clones had a CD8+ phenotype and were found at relatively low frequencies in peripheral blood. Blood from ankylosing spondylitis patients appeared to be characterized by a TCR beta motif made up of several highly homologous amino acid variants. Some TCR beta motif variants had previously been reported in synovial fluid and blood of reactive arthritis patients, which suggested common disease-initiation mechanisms.

Sequenced using an Illumina MiSeq. TCR beta libraries were prepared by quantitative 5'-RACE with molecular barcodes. In the source study's methods: A new computational method, built on a probabilistic model of VDJ rearrangement, was used to identify disease-linked TCR variants. The public reads were run again by TCRdb, first through fastp at Q25 and then through MiXCR, and only productive beta chains were kept. Identical CDR3 proteins give one entry, which carries the most common genes and DNA. TCRdb's processing, not the authors' own work, is the source of the V and J calls. The sample table lists approximately 25,000 distinct CDR3 sequences, approximately 16% of them with a count of one. The biggest ten clones account for 25% to 30% of the sample. This sequence originates from a male donor with ankylosing spondylitis or in good health (not recorded which). The material sequenced was blood.

The CDR3 protein is CASSWYNEQFF. In nucleotides, the sequence is TGTGCCAGCAGTTGGTACAATGAGCAGTTCTTC. The V gene is TRBV28 and the J gene is TRBJ2-1; the D segment cannot be called with confidence. V loses 4 bases of germline sequence and J loses 4 bases, and the interval between the two ends is 2 bases. CDR1 and CDR2 are read off the germline V gene as MDHEN and SYDVKM. Measured from the cysteine to the phenylalanine, the CDR3 is 11 residues long. The CDR3 DNA has 33 bases and is translated from base 1.